Following are 5 T cell receptor beta chains from one sample sequenced in a study of CD8 T cells in ankylosing spondylitis. One entry per CDR3 protein, called by TCRdb with MiXCR from the 5' RACE reads. The table shows some 200,000 distinct CDR3 sequences, with roughly 20% occurring only once. The source material was blood, either unsorted or a sorted T cell fraction (not recorded which). These receptors were taken from a male donor aged 5 to 29 with ankylosing spondylitis or in good health (not recorded which).

This clonotype appeared many times. The rearrangement links TRBV7-9 to TRBJ2-1, with 8 nucleotides matching TRBD2. This CDR3 has 19 residues. From germline, CDR1 is SEHNR and CDR2 FQNEAQ (reference sequence). V lost 5 bases, J lost 7 bases, and 22 bases stayed unmatched. CDR3 bases: TGTGCCAGCAGCCCAGGCAGGGATTTCGGAGCGGGAGAGGGTAATGAGCAGTTCTTC. Its protein is CASSPGRDFGAGEGNEQFF.

Only a few counts were recorded for this clonotype. The V call is TRBV4-1, the J call TRBJ1-5, with 8 bases matching TRBD1. The V gene's germline CDR1 is MGHRA and CDR2 YSYEKL. Unmatched junction bases numbered 2, after V lost 4 bases and J lost 0 bases. This CDR3 comprises 15 residues. CDR3 sequence (DNA): TGCGCCAGCAGCCCGGACAGGGCTAGCAATCAGCCCCAGCATTTT. Amino acid sequence: CASSPDRASNQPQHF.

This clonotype appeared many times. V usage is TRBV7-9 and J usage is TRBJ2-5; D possibly corresponds to TRBD1 (6 bases). V lost 5 bases and J 5 bases, leaving 12 bases between the germline ends. Germline lookup yields CDR1 SEHNR and CDR2 FQNEAQ (reference sequence). This CDR3 is 13 amino acids long. CDR3 in DNA: TGTGCCAGCAGCGGGGGCGTTCGGGAGACCCAGTACTTC. Amino acid sequence: CASSGGVRETQYF.

At least ten counts were recorded for this clonotype. This rearrangement joins TRBV7-2 to TRBJ2-7; D is ambiguous. The CDR3 runs to 13 residues. CDR1 and CDR2 (germline): SGHTA, FQGNSA. Trimming left V 5 bases short and J 2 bases short, with 10 bases between. CDR3 region: CASSLHLAYEQYF. CDR3 in DNA: TGTGCCAGCAGCCTCCATCTGGCCTACGAGCAGTACTTC.

At least ten counts were recorded for this clonotype. The rearrangement joins TRBV4-3 to TRBJ2-4; the D call may be TRBD1 or TRBD2 (5 bases each). The germline V gene has CDR1 LGHNA and CDR2 YSLEER. The CDR3 has 15 residues. With 1 base removed from V and 7 bases from J, the gap between germline ends came to 14 bases. This CDR3 is CASSQVRGVMNIQYF. DNA for the CDR3: TGCGCCAGCAGCCAAGTGAGGGGTGTCATGAACATTCAGTACTTC.